These T cell receptor beta chains were read from a single sample in a study of tumor-infiltrating lymphocytes in primary liver carcinoma. Using its own MiXCR run on the multiplex PCR reads, TCRdb lists one record per CDR3 protein. The data hold around 40,000 distinct CDR3 sequences, with about three quarters observed a single time. The sequencing input was liver tumor tissue from sampling region 2. These receptors all stem from a man aged 40-55 years with primary liver carcinoma and hepatitis B virus infection. The CDR3 runs from the conserved cysteine through the conserved F or W. D genes are given only for firm matches. Only some rows state a clone size, as once, few, many or a class for expanded clones.

d_call: NA; j_call: TRBJ1-2; v_call: TRBV5-5; clone_size: NA; cdr3_aa: CASSPTLDYGYTF; cdr3_nt: TGTGCCAGCAGCCCGACGCTTGATTATGGCTACACCTTC
d_call: NA; j_call: TRBJ1-4; v_call: TRBV12-3/TRBV12-4; clone_size: many; cdr3_aa: CASSLSGVGEKLFF; cdr3_nt: TGTGCCAGCAGTTTAAGTGGGGTTGGTGAAAAACTGTTTTTT
d_call: NA; j_call: TRBJ2-7; v_call: TRBV10-3; clone_size: once; cdr3_aa: CAISDTSLRDDRVYEQYF; cdr3_nt: TGTGCCATCAGTGACACATCCCTCCGGGACGATAGGGTCTACGAGCAGTACTTC
d_call: TRBD1; j_call: TRBJ2-5; v_call: TRBV29-1; clone_size: NA; cdr3_aa: CSVEADRGHAETQYF; cdr3_nt: TGCAGCGTTGAAGCGGACAGGGGGCATGCAGAGACCCAATACTTC
d_call: NA; j_call: TRBJ2-7; v_call: TRBV28; clone_size: NA; cdr3_aa: CASSLWGGNMVQQYF; cdr3_nt: TGTGCCAGCAGTTTATGGGGCGGGAACATGGTTCAGCAGTACTTT
d_call: TRBD2; j_call: TRBJ2-1; v_call: TRBV6-5; clone_size: NA; cdr3_aa: CAGSYSGLADQNRYNEQLF; cdr3_nt: TGTGCCGGCAGTTACTCCGGACTAGCGGACCAAAATAGGTACAATGAGCAGCTCTTC
d_call: TRBD1; j_call: TRBJ2-2; v_call: TRBV12-3/TRBV12-4; clone_size: NA; cdr3_aa: CASSFLTGGLANTGELFF; cdr3_nt: TGTGCCAGTAGCTTCCTCACAGGGGGCTTAGCGAACACCGGGGAGCTGTTTTTT
d_call: TRBD2; j_call: TRBJ2-7; v_call: TRBV11-2; clone_size: NA; cdr3_aa: CDNSLTLAGASEQYF; cdr3_nt: TGTGACAACAGTTTAACCCTAGCGGGGGCTAGCGAGCAGTACTTC
d_call: NA; j_call: TRBJ2-1; v_call: TRBV24-1; clone_size: NA; cdr3_aa: CAISDPSGSSYNEQFF; cdr3_nt: TGTGCCATCAGTGATCCTAGTGGGAGCTCCTACAATGAGCAGTTCTTC
d_call: NA; j_call: TRBJ2-7; v_call: TRBV6-6; clone_size: NA; cdr3_aa: CASCLTVSSYAQYF; cdr3_nt: TGTGCCAGCTGTCTTACGGTTTCCTCCTACGCGCAGTACTTC
d_call: NA; j_call: TRBJ2-7; v_call: TRBV6-2/TRBV6-3; clone_size: NA; cdr3_aa: CASTYEVPYEQYF; cdr3_nt: TGTGCCAGTACTTACGAGGTACCCTACGAACAGTACTTC
d_call: TRBD1; j_call: TRBJ2-1; v_call: TRBV5-1; clone_size: many; cdr3_aa: CASSSLTGANEQFF; cdr3_nt: TGCGCCAGCAGCTCCTTGACAGGGGCCAATGAGCAGTTCTTC
d_call: NA; j_call: TRBJ2-5; v_call: TRBV12-3/TRBV12-4; clone_size: NA; cdr3_aa: CASSHGTEETQYF; cdr3_nt: TGTGCCAGTAGTCACGGGACGGAAGAGACCCAGTACTTC
d_call: NA; j_call: TRBJ1-4; v_call: TRBV12-3/TRBV12-4; clone_size: NA; cdr3_aa: CASSLSGVGGKLFF; cdr3_nt: TGTGCCAGCAGCTTAAGTGGGGTTGGTGGAAAACTGTTTTTT
d_call: NA; j_call: TRBJ1-4; v_call: TRBV28; clone_size: NA; cdr3_aa: CASSLSRGGREKLVF; cdr3_nt: TGTGCTAGCAGTTTATCCCGGGGGGGGAGGGAAAAACTGGTTTTT
d_call: NA; j_call: TRBJ2-3; v_call: TRBV5-4; clone_size: NA; cdr3_aa: CASGLPGTRDTQYF; cdr3_nt: TGTGCCAGCGGCTTGCCTGGGACAAGAGATACGCAGTATTTT
d_call: NA; j_call: TRBJ1-6; v_call: TRBV29-1; clone_size: NA; cdr3_aa: CSVGDGTNSALHF; cdr3_nt: TGCAGCGTTGGGGACGGGACAAACTCAGCCCTCCACTTT
d_call: TRBD1; j_call: TRBJ2-7; v_call: TRBV11-2; clone_size: NA; cdr3_aa: CTSNLAGGPFDYEQYF; cdr3_nt: TGTACCAGTAACTTAGCAGGGGGCCCCTTTGACTACGAGCAGTACTTC
d_call: NA; j_call: TRBJ2-7; v_call: TRBV5-1; clone_size: NA; cdr3_aa: CVSSFTGLKSYEQYF; cdr3_nt: TGCGTCAGCAGCTTCACAGGGTTAAAATCATACGAGCAGTACTTC
d_call: NA; j_call: TRBJ2-2; v_call: TRBV11-1; clone_size: NA; cdr3_aa: CASSCWDTRELFF; cdr3_nt: TGTGCCAGTAGCTGTTGGGACACCAGGGAGCTGTTTTTT
d_call: NA; j_call: TRBJ2-7; v_call: TRBV4-3; clone_size: medium-sized; cdr3_aa: CASSQALDSGLPYEQYF; cdr3_nt: TGCGCCAGCAGCCAAGCCCTCGATAGCGGTCTGCCCTACGAGCAGTACTTC
d_call: TRBD1; j_call: TRBJ1-1; v_call: TRBV12-3/TRBV12-4; clone_size: many; cdr3_aa: CASSLWDRGMNTEAFF; cdr3_nt: TGTGCCAGCAGTTTATGGGACAGGGGCATGAACACTGAAGCTTTCTTT
d_call: TRBD1; j_call: TRBJ1-6; v_call: TRBV6-6; clone_size: NA; cdr3_aa: CVCTHTGGSSPLHF; cdr3_nt: TGTGTCTGCACCCACACAGGGGGAAGTTCACCCCTCCACTTT
d_call: NA; j_call: TRBJ1-6; v_call: TRBV6-5; clone_size: NA; cdr3_aa: CASSLKQNSPLHF; cdr3_nt: TGTGCCAGCAGCCTTAAACAGAATTCACCCCTCCACTTT
d_call: TRBD2; j_call: TRBJ2-7; v_call: TRBV12-3/TRBV12-4; clone_size: NA; cdr3_aa: CASSPPVTSGHDQYF; cdr3_nt: TGTGCCAGCAGTCCCCCCGTGACTAGCGGACACGATCAGTACTTC
d_call: TRBD1; j_call: TRBJ1-2; v_call: TRBV29-1; clone_size: NA; cdr3_aa: CSGKTGMDGHTF; cdr3_nt: TGCAGCGGCAAGACAGGGATGGATGGCCACACCTTC
d_call: NA; j_call: TRBJ2-5; v_call: TRBV5-4; clone_size: NA; cdr3_aa: CANSTGQETQYF; cdr3_nt: TGTGCCAACAGTACGGGCCAAGAGACCCAGTACTTC
d_call: TRBD1; j_call: TRBJ2-3; v_call: TRBV4-2; clone_size: NA; cdr3_aa: CASSQGQGADTKYF; cdr3_nt: TGCGCCAGCAGCCAGGGTCAGGGGGCAGATACGAAGTATTTT
d_call: NA; j_call: TRBJ2-1; v_call: TRBV5-1; clone_size: NA; cdr3_aa: CAGDQIPGNEQFF; cdr3_nt: TGCGCCGGCGACCAGATACCGGGCAATGAGCAGTTCTTC
d_call: NA; j_call: TRBJ1-5; v_call: TRBV6-1; clone_size: NA; cdr3_aa: CASSVGPYPPQHF; cdr3_nt: TGTGCCAGCAGTGTGGGCCCCTATCCGCCCCAGCATTTT
d_call: NA; j_call: TRBJ2-2; v_call: TRBV5-1; clone_size: NA; cdr3_aa: CARSVLTGVDTGELFF; cdr3_nt: TGCGCCAGAAGCGTACTAACGGGAGTAGATACCGGGGAGCTGTTTTTT
d_call: NA; j_call: TRBJ2-2; v_call: TRBV24-1; clone_size: once; cdr3_aa: CVTSRRENTGELFF; cdr3_nt: TGTGTCACCAGTCGGAGAGAGAACACCGGGGAACTGTTTTTT
d_call: TRBD2; j_call: TRBJ2-5; v_call: TRBV5-4; clone_size: medium-sized; cdr3_aa: CASSPTSGKTKGRPQYF; cdr3_nt: TGTGCCAGCAGTCCCACTAGCGGGAAAACTAAAGGGAGACCCCAGTACTTC
d_call: NA; j_call: TRBJ1-5; v_call: TRBV28; clone_size: many; cdr3_aa: CASSRTATNQPQHF; cdr3_nt: TGTGCCAGCAGTCGGACAGCCACGAATCAGCCCCAGCATTTT
d_call: TRBD2; j_call: TRBJ2-1; v_call: TRBV5-1; clone_size: NA; cdr3_aa: CDSNLGLAGEEFF; cdr3_nt: TGCGACAGCAACTTGGGACTAGCGGGAGAGGAGTTCTTC
d_call: NA; j_call: TRBJ2-7; v_call: TRBV6-5; clone_size: NA; cdr3_aa: CASSYSHGGEAYEQYF; cdr3_nt: TGTGCCAGCAGCTACTCCCACGGAGGGGAAGCCTACGAGCAGTACTTC
d_call: NA; j_call: TRBJ2-5; v_call: TRBV6-2/TRBV6-3; clone_size: NA; cdr3_aa: CASSLDGHQETHYF; cdr3_nt: TGTGCCAGCAGCCTGGACGGCCACCAAGAGACCCATTACTTC
d_call: NA; j_call: TRBJ1-5; v_call: TRBV15; clone_size: NA; cdr3_aa: CATRWAVNQPQRF; cdr3_nt: TGTGCCACCAGGTGGGCAGTTAATCAGCCCCAGCGTTTT
d_call: NA; j_call: TRBJ2-1; v_call: TRBV6-6; clone_size: NA; cdr3_aa: CASSYYEETGDEQFF; cdr3_nt: TGTGCCAGCAGTTACTATGAAGAGACGGGAGATGAGCAGTTCTTT
d_call: NA; j_call: TRBJ2-7; v_call: TRBV28; clone_size: once; cdr3_aa: CASSFWREGEQYF; cdr3_nt: TGTGCCAGCAGTTTCTGGAGGGAAGGTGAGCAGTATTTC
d_call: TRBD1; j_call: TRBJ2-6; v_call: TRBV11-2; clone_size: NA; cdr3_aa: CASSMGGDRGISLSGANALTF; cdr3_nt: TGTGCCAGCAGTATGGGGGGAGACAGGGGCATTTCCCTCTCAGGGGCCAACGCCCTGACTTTC
d_call: NA; j_call: TRBJ1-1; v_call: TRBV5-1; clone_size: many; cdr3_aa: CASSLDNPGGTDAFF; cdr3_nt: TGCGCCAGCAGCTTGGATAATCCGGGGGGCACTGATGCTTTCTTT
d_call: NA; j_call: TRBJ2-7; v_call: TRBV5-1; clone_size: NA; cdr3_aa: CASSFTGLKSYKRYF; cdr3_nt: TGCGCCAGCAGCTTCACAGGGTTAAAATCCTACAAGCGGTACTTC
d_call: NA; j_call: TRBJ2-2; v_call: TRBV19; clone_size: many; cdr3_aa: CASSISGYTGELFF; cdr3_nt: TGTGCCAGTAGTATATCCGGGTATACCGGGGAGCTGTTTTTT
d_call: NA; j_call: TRBJ2-1; v_call: TRBV5-8; clone_size: many; cdr3_aa: CASSLVPSEQFF; cdr3_nt: TGTGCCAGCAGCTTGGTTCCGAGCGAGCAGTTCTTC
d_call: NA; j_call: TRBJ1-5; v_call: TRBV7-2; clone_size: NA; cdr3_aa: CANSLLSSFGNQPQHF; cdr3_nt: TGTGCCAACAGCCTATTATCTAGTTTTGGTAATCAGCCCCAGCATTTT
d_call: NA; j_call: TRBJ1-3; v_call: TRBV4-2; clone_size: few; cdr3_aa: CASSQGRDGSGNIIYF; cdr3_nt: TGTGCCAGCAGCCAAGGACGGGACGGCTCTGGAAACATCATATACTTT